The TCR beta chain described here comes from a study of cytomegalovirus exposure and HLA in healthy donors. Study conclusions and caveats: Some public TCRs appeared in many individuals, while most sequences were rare.

As concerns this clone: Antigen specificity is unknown.

Data came from immunoSEQ multiplex PCR; TCRdb stores just in-frame clones and leaves some out. The sample gives about 160,000 clones, roughly 90% of which show up once; roughly 5.7% is in the top ten. This CDR3 region has 16 residues. Germline trimming cut 5 bases from V and 2 bases from J; bases unmatched to any gene: 4. From germline, CDR1 is MNHNY and CDR2 SVGAGI (reference sequence). V and J are TRBV6-6 and TRBJ1-6, with 9 bases matching TRBD1. Sequenced material: PBMCs. The TCR originated in a woman in her thirties in good health and CMV-seronegative. The CDR3 DNA reads TGTGCCAGCAGTCTCACAGGGGGCGCCTATAATTCACCCCTCCACTTT. Its protein is CASSLTGGAYNSPLHF.